This T cell receptor (beta chain) came from a study of T cells in Graves' hyperthyroidism and ophthalmopathy. Study results and limitations: Ophthalmopathy was identified by the model a median about 6.8 months ahead of onset.

RNA transcripts were the template for amplifying TCR beta CDR3 regions. An initial round of RT-PCR targeting the TCR CDR3 relied on the HTBI primer set. Via MiXCR, TCRdb re-called the multiplex PCR reads, giving one row per CDR3 protein. This sample has 300,000 to 450,000 distinct CDR3 sequences, with approximately 14% found just once. The CDR3 has 13 amino acids. V was pared by 3 bases and J by 3 bases, with 9 bases between. CDR1 and CDR2 from the germline V gene are DFQATT and SNEGSKA (reference sequence). Predating any ophthalmopathy symptoms, the blood sample was taken at first hyperthyroidism diagnosis. It was 10 ml of fresh peripheral blood that supplied the PBMCs. About this clonotype itself: Its antigen is not known.

This TCR came from a woman aged 18-29 years with Graves' hyperthyroidism that later progressed to Graves' ophthalmopathy. The specimen sequenced was blood. The gene calls are TRBV20-1 and TRBJ2-1; D tentatively reads TRBD1 or TRBD2 (5 bases each). The CDR3 loop reads CSARVGGYNEQFF. In nucleotides, the CDR3 is TGCAGTGCTAGGGTTGGGGGCTACAATGAGCAGTTCTTC.